This T cell receptor (beta chain) was captured by sequencing in a study of CD8+CD57+ T cells in acquired aplastic anemia. The overall study: Mean DNA quantity obtained from sorted CD4+ and CD8+ cells was 3 to 4 ug. Overall study results and limits: Researchers reported that CD8+ Simpson's diversity was not significantly different in patients versus controls. Some 31 sequences, all CD8+ CDR3, were shared between patients and controls.

In its sample, this clonotype was seen many times. The antigen is not known. Patients chosen for sequencing had shown CD8+CD57+ cell expansion by flow cytometry. Patients, without exception, had severe acquired aplastic anemia. The template used for profiling TCR beta VDJ and CDR3 was genomic DNA. TCRdb ran MiXCR on the reads and lists one entry per CDR3 protein. Here the sample spans over 150,000 distinct CDR3 sequences, under 55% being singletons. Per germline, CDR1 DFQATT and CDR2 SNEGSKA (reference sequence). The CDR3 has 14 residues. The ends were cut back, 0 bases at V and 5 bases at J, with 11 bases in the middle.

Sequencing used sorted CD4+, CD8+, or CD8+CD57+ T cells (not recorded which) from PBMCs. The chain recombines TRBV20-1 with TRBJ1-5; TRBD1 is a possible D gene (5 bases). The TCR comes from a human donor with aplastic anemia. The CDR3: CSAREGGMHQPQHF. CDR3 DNA: TGCAGTGCTAGAGAGGGGGGGATGCATCAGCCCCAGCATTTT.